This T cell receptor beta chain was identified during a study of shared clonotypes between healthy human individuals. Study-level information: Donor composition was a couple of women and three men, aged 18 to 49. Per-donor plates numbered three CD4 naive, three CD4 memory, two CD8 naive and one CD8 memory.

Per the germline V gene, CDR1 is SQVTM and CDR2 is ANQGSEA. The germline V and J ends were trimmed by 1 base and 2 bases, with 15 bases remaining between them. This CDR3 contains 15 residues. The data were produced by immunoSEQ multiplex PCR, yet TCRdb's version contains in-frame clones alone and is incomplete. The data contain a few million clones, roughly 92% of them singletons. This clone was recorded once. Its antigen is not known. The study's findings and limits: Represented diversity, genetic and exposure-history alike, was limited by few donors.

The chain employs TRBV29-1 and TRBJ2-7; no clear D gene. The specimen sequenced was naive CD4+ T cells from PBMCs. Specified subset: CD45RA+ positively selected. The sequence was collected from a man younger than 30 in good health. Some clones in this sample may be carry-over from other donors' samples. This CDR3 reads CSVEARPKVPYEQYF. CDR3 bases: TGCAGCGTTGAAGCTCGGCCTAAGGTCCCCTACGAGCAGTACTTC.